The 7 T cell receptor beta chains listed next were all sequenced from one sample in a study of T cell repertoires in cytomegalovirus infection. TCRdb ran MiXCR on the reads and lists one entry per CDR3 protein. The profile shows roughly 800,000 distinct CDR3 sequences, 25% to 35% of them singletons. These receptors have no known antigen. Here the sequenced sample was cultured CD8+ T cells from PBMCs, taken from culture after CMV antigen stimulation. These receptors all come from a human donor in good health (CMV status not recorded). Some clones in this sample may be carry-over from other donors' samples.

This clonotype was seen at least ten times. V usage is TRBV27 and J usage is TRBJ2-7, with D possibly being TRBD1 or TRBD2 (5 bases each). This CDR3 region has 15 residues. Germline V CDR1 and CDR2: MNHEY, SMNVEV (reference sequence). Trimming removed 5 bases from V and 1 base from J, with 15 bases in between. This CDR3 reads CASSNPGTFSYEQYF. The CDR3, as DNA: TGTGCCAGCAGTAATCCTGGGACGTTTTCCTACGAGCAGTACTTC.

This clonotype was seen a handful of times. The CDR3 loop reads CASSTTPGQGLRTDTQYF. In DNA form, the CDR3 reads TGTGCCAGCAGCACTACCCCTGGACAGGGGTTGAGGACAGATACGCAGTATTTT. The chain combines TRBV5-4 with TRBJ2-3, with TRBD1 identical over 9 bases. This CDR3 contains 18 residues. Losses at the gene ends were 4 bases for V and 3 bases for J; bases not matched to a gene: 15. Germline CDR1 is SGHNT and CDR2 is YYREEE (reference sequence).

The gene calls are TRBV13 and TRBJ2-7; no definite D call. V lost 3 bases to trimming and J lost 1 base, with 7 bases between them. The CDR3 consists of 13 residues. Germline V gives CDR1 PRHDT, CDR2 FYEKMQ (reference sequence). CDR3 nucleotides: TGTGCCAGCAGCTTTGGCAAGTCCTACGAGCAGTACTTC. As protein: CASSFGKSYEQYF.

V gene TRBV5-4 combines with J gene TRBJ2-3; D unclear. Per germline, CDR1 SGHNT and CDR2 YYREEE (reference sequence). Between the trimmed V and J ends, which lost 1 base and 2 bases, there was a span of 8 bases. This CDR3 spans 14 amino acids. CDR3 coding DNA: TGTGCCAGCAGCTTGAGACAAGCCACAGATACGCAGTATTTT. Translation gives CASSLRQATDTQYF.

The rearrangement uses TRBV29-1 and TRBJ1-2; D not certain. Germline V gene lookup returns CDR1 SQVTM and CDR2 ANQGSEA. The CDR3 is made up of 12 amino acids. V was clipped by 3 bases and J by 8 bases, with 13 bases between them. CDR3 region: CSVDSQILGYTF. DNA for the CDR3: TGCAGCGTTGATTCACAGATTTTAGGCTACACCTTC.

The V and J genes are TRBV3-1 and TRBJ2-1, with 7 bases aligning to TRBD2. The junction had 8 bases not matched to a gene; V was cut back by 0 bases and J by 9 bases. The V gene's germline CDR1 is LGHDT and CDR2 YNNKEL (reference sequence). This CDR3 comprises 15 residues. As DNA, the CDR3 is TGTGCCAGCAGCCAAGAGGGAGGGGCACATAGTGAGCAGTTCTTC. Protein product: CASSQEGGAHSEQFF.

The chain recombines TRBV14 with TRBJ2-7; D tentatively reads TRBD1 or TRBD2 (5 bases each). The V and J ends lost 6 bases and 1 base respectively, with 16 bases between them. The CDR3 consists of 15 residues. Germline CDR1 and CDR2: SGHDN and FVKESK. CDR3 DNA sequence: TGTGCCAGCAGATTCCGGGACGTTCCTTCCTACGAGCAGTACGTC. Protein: CASRFRDVPSYEQYV.